Listed below are T cell receptor beta chains from one sample, sequenced in a study of blood T cell repertoires in COVID-19. TCRdb keeps only in-frame clones here, not all; method: immunoSEQ multiplex PCR. The sample lists a few hundred thousand clones; approximately 85% were seen once. What was sequenced was peripheral blood. These receptors were taken from a woman in her twenties or thirties with acute or convalescent COVID-19. The CDR3 runs from the conserved cysteine through the conserved F or W.

v_gene,CDR3aa
TRBV19,CASSIGGRRTGELFF
TRBV27,CASSFGGLTVRNTEAFF
TRBV4-2,CASSHSGGGTSYEQYF
TRBV5-1,CASTDSGISYEQYF
TRBV3-1/TRBV3-2,CASSQDLVSYEQYF
TRBV10-3,CAISESQASGDYNEQFF
TRBV14,CASSRQGRATGELFF
TRBV24-1,CATRPTGTGELFF
TRBV27,CASRIAGERVYEQYF
TRBV4-3,CASRGGLMADTQYF
TRBV2,CASSTGHPSNQPQHF
TRBV9,CASSVAGDNEQFF
TRBV11-1,CASSFSGDTEAFF
TRBV11-2,CASSLVLAGTSDTQYF
TRBV10-3,CAIRAPRGGENGYTF
TRBV6-2/TRBV6-3,CASSFSADSNQPQHF
TRBV5-1,CASSLAAGGTGELFF
TRBV19,CASSSRGYEQYF
TRBV5-1,CASSSTGNTETQYF
TRBV5-1,CASSGLTVYEQYF
TRBV29-1,CSVQEGGNSPLHF
TRBV4-3,CASSLAGNTGELFF
TRBV7-9,CASSTPSTGYYGYTF
TRBV18,CASSLGTSGRETQYF
TRBV4-2,CASSQVADREKLFF
TRBV18,CASSRPEIEQFF
TRBV10-3,CAISGAGGRADTQYF
TRBV24-1,CATSDSRWDREDYMNTEAFF
TRBV5-6,CASSADRGRSPLHF